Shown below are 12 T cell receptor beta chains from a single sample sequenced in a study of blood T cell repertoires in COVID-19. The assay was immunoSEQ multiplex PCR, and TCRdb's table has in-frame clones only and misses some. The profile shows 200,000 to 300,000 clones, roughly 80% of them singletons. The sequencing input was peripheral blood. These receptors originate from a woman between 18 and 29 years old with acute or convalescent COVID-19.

The DNA for the CDR3 is TGCAGCGTTCGGGGGGGTGACTCCTACGAGCAGTACTTC. It specifies CSVRGGDSYEQYF. The gene calls are TRBV29-1 and TRBJ2-7, with 8 bases aligning to TRBD2. The J segment lost 0 bases and the V segment lost 5 bases, leaving 3 bases of the junction unmatched. CDR1 and CDR2 from the germline V gene are SQVTM and ANQGSEA. The CDR3 has 13 residues.

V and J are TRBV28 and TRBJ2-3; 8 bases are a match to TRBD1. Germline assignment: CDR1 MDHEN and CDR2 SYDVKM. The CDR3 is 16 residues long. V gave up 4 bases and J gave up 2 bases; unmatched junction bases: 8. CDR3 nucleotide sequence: TGTGCCAGCAGTTCGATTTTGACAGGGGACACAGATACGCAGTATTTT. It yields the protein CASSSILTGDTDTQYF.

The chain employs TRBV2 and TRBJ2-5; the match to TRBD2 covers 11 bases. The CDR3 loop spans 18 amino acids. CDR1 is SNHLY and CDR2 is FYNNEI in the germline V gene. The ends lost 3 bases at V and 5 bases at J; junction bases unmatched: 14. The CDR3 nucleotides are TGTGCCAGCAGTGACCCGGAAACTAGCGGGAGAGCGGGGGAGACCCAGTACTTC. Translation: CASSDPETSGRAGETQYF.

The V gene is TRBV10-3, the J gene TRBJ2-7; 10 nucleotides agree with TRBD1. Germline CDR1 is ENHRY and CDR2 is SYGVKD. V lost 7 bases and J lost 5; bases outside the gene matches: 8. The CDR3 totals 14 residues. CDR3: CAIMPGQGKDEQYF. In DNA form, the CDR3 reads TGTGCCATCATGCCGGGACAGGGGAAGGACGAGCAGTACTTC.

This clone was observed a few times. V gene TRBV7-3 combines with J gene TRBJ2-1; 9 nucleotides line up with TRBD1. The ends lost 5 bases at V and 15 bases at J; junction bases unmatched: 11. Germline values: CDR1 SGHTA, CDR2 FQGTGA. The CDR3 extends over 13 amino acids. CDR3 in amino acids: CASSLNRDREVFF. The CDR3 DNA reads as TGTGCCAGCAGCCTAAACCGGGACAGGGAGGTGTTCTTC.

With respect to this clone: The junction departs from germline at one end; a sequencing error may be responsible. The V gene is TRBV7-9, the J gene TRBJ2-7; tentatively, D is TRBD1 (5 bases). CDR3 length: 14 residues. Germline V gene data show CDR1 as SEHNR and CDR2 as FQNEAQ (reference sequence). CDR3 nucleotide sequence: TGTGCCAGCAGCTTTGGGCAGGGTCCCACAGGAGAGTCCTTC. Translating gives CASSFGQGPTGESF.

The CDR3, as DNA: TGCAGTGCCGAACAGGAGGAGACCCAGTACTTC. Amino acid sequence: CSAEQEETQYF. J is TRBJ2-5 and V is TRBV20-1, with D perhaps TRBD1 (5 bases). The CDR3 extends over 11 amino acids. Per the germline V gene, CDR1 is DFQATT and CDR2 is SNEGSKA (reference sequence). Trimming took 6 bases from V and 5 from J, leaving 10 bases between them.

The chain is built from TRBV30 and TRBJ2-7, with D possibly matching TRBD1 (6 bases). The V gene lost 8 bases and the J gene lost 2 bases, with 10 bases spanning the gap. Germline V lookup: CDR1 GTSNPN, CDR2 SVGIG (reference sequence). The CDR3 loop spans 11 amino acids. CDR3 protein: CAAGTPYEQYF. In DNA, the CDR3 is TGTGCCGCCGGGACACCCTACGAGCAGTACTTC. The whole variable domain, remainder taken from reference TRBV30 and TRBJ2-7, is SQTIHQWPATLVQPVGSPLSLECTVEGTSNPNLYWYRQAAGRGLQLLFYSVGIGQISSEVPQNLSASRPQDRQFILSSKKLLLSDSGFYLCAAGTPYEQYFGPGTRLTVT.

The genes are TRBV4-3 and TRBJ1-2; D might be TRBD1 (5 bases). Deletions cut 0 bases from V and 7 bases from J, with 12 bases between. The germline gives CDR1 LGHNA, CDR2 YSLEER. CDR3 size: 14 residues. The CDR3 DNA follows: TGCGCCAGCAGCCAAGATATCCAGGGAGGTGGCTACACCTTC. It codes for CASSQDIQGGGYTF.

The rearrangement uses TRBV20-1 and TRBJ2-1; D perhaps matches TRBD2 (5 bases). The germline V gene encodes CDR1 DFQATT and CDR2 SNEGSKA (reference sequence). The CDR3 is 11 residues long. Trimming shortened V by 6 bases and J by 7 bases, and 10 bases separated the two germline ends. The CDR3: CSAVARNEQFF. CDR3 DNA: TGCAGTGCCGTAGCGAGGAATGAGCAGTTCTTC.

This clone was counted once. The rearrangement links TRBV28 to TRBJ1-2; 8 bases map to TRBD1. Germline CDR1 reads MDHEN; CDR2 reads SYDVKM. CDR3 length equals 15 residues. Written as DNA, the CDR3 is TGTGCGAGCGATGGCAGGGGGCCCGGATTCGGTGGCTACACCTTC. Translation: CASDGRGPGFGGYTF.

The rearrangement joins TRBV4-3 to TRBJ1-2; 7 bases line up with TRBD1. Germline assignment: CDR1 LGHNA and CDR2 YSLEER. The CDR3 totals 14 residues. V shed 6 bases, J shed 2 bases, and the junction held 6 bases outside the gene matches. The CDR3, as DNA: TGCGCCAGCAGGGACCGGGACAGAAACTATGGCTACACCTTC. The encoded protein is CASRDRDRNYGYTF.